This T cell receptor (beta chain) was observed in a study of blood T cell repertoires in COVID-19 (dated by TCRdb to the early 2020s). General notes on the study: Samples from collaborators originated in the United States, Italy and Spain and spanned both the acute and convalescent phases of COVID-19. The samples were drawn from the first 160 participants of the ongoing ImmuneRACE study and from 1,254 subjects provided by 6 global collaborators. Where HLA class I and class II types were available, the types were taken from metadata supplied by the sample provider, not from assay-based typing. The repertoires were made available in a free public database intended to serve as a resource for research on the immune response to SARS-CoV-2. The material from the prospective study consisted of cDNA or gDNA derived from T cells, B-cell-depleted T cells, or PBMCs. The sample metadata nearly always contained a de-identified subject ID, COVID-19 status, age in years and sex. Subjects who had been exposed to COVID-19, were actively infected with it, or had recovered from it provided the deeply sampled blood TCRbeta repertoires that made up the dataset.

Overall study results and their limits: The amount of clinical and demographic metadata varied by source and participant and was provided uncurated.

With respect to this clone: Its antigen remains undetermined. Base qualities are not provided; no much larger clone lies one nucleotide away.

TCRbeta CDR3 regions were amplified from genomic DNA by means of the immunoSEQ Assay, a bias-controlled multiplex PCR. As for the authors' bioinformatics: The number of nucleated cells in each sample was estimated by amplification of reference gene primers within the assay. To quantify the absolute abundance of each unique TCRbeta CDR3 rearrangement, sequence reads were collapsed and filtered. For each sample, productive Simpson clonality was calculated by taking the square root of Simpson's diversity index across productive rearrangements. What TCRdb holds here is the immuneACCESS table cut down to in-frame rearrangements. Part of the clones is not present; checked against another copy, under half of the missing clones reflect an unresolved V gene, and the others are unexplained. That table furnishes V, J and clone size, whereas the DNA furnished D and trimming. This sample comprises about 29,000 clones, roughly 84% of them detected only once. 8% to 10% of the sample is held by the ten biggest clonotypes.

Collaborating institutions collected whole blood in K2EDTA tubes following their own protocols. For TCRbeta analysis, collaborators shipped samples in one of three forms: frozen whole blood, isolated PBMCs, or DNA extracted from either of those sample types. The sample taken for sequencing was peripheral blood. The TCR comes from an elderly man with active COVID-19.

The CDR3 protein sequence reads: CASSRETGAKNIQYF. The sequenced DNA: TGTGCCAGCAGTCGCGAGACGGGGGCCAAAAACATTCAGTACTTC. The rearranged chain carries TRBV6-5 and TRBJ2-4, with TRBD2 as a weak D call on 5 bases. Based on the germline V gene, the CDR1 and CDR2 sequences are MNHEY and SVGAGI. A distance of 12 bases separates the germline ends of V and J, which lose 5 bases and 1 base respectively. The CDR3, cysteine through phenylalanine, is 15 amino acids long. The only DNA kept is the CDR3, 45 bases in frame from the first base.